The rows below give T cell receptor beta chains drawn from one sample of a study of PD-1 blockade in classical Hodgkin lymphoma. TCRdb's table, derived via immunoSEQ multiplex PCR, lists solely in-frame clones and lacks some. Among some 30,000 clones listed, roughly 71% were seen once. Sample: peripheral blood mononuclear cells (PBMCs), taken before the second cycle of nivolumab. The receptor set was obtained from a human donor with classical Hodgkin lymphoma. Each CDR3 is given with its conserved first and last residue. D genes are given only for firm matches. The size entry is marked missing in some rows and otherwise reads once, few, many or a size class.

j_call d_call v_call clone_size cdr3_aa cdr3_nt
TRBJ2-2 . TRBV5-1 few CASRGIGNTGELFF TGCGCCAGCAGGGGGATTGGAAACACCGGGGAGCTGTTTTTT
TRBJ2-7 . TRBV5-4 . CASSLGGGVSSYEQYF TGTGCCAGCAGCTTGGGAGGCGGGGTTTCTTCATACGAGCAGTACTTC
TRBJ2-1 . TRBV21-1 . CASSAVSGNSSSYNEQFF TGTGCCAGCAGCGCTGTTTCCGGGAACTCTAGCTCATACAATGAGCAGTTCTTC
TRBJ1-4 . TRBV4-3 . CASSQDGNGEKLFF TGCGCCAGCAGCCAAGATGGGAACGGTGAAAAACTGTTTTTT
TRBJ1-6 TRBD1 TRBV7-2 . CASSLAGTGSTPLHF TGTGCCAGCAGCTTAGCGGGGACAGGGTCTACACCCCTCCACTTT
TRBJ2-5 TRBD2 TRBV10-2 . CASSDREGGGRETQYF TGCGCCAGCAGTGACCGGGAGGGGGGTGGACGAGAGACCCAGTACTTC
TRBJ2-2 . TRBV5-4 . CASSPGGRGTGELFF TGTGCCAGCAGCCCTGGAGGGAGGGGGACCGGGGAGCTGTTTTTT
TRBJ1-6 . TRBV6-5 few CASSPSGLRPLHF TGTGCCAGCAGTCCTAGCGGACTACGCCCCCTCCACTTT
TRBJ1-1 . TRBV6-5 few CASSYSSALGGTEAFF TGTGCCAGCAGTTACTCCTCGGCCCTTGGGGGCACTGAAGCTTTCTTT
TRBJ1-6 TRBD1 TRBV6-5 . CASKRQGNNSPLHF TGTGCCAGCAAAAGACAGGGTAATAATTCACCCCTCCACTTT
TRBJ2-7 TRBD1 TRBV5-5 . CASSSTGSPGGEQYF TGTGCCAGCAGCTCGACAGGGAGCCCTGGTGGCGAGCAGTACTTC
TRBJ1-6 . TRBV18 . CASSPRQNSPLHF TGTGCCAGCTCACCTCGACAGAATTCACCCCTCCACTTT
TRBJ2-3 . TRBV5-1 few CASSVSGTTDTQYF TGCGCCAGCAGCGTTAGCGGTACCACAGATACGCAGTATTTT
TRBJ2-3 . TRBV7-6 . CASSLGIGLSGTDTQYF TGTGCCAGCAGCTTAGGAATCGGACTTTCCGGCACAGATACGCAGTATTTT
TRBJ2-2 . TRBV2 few CASSEMGRNTGELFF TGTGCCAGCAGTGAAATGGGGAGGAACACCGGGGAGCTGTTTTTT
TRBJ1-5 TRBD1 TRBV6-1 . CASSVQGAGQPQHF TGTGCCAGCAGCGTCCAGGGGGCCGGCCAGCCCCAGCATTTT
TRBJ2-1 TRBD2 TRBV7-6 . CASSLIAGEQFF TGTGCCAGCAGCTTAATAGCGGGTGAGCAGTTCTTC
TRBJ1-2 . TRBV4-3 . CASSQDFTESRNYGYTF TGCGCCAGCAGCCAAGATTTTACAGAATCTAGGAACTATGGCTACACCTTC
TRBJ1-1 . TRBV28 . CASSRTGRGGTEAFF TGTGCCAGCAGTCGTACAGGGAGAGGGGGAACTGAAGCTTTCTTT
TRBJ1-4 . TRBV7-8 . CASSFIAAANNEKLFF TGTGCCAGCAGCTTCATCGCGGCAGCCAATAATGAAAAACTGTTTTTT
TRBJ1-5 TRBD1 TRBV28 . CASSLTGTGQNQPQHF TGTGCCAGCAGTTTAACCGGGACAGGACAAAACCAGCCCCAGCATTTT
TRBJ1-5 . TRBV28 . CASQGYSNQPQHF TGTGCCAGCCAAGGGTATAGCAATCAGCCCCAGCATTTT
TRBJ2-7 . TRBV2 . CASRFREQGEQYF TGTGCCAGCAGGTTTAGGGAGCAGGGGGAGCAGTACTTC
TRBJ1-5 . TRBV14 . CASSQGGQPQHF TGTGCCAGCAGCCAAGGGGGTCAGCCCCAGCATTTT
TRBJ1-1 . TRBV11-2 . CASSPSGFQVGEAFF TGTGCCAGCAGCCCCTCTGGGTTTCAGGTTGGGGAAGCTTTCTTT
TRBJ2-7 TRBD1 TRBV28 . CATLRDRGSHEQYF TGTGCCACCCTCCGGGACAGGGGATCCCACGAGCAGTACTTC
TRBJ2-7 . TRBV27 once CASRAADGRSYEQYF TGTGCCAGCAGAGCGGCCGACGGCAGGTCCTACGAGCAGTACTTC
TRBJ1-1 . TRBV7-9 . CASRRDGMNTEAFF TGTGCCAGCAGAAGAGACGGAATGAACACTGAAGCTTTCTTT
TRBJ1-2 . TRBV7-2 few CASSLDSGLGGYTF TGTGCCAGCAGCTTAGATTCAGGGTTGGGTGGCTACACCTTC
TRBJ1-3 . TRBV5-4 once CASRPGLGNTIYF TGTGCCAGCAGGCCGGGGCTTGGAAACACCATATATTTT
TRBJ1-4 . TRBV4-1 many CASSRQAATNEKLFF TGCGCCAGCAGCCGACAGGCCGCAACTAATGAAAAACTGTTTTTT
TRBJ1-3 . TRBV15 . CATSRDLGSLSGNTIYF TGTGCCACCAGCAGAGATCTAGGGAGTCTTTCTGGAAACACCATATATTTT
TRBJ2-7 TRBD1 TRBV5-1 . CASSSIGTGYEQYF TGCGCCAGCAGCTCAATCGGGACAGGGTACGAGCAGTACTTC
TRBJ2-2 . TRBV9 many CASSVLWTGELFF TGTGCCAGCAGCGTATTGTGGACCGGGGAGCTGTTTTTT
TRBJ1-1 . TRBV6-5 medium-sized CASGMNTEAFF TGTGCCAGCGGGATGAACACTGAAGCTTTCTTT
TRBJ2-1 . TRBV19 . CASSSPGERNEQFF TGTGCCAGTAGTTCCCCGGGAGAAAGGAATGAGCAGTTCTTC
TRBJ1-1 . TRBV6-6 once CASSSGGEAFF TGTGCCAGCAGTTCCGGGGGTGAAGCTTTCTTT
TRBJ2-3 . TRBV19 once CASSMRAGRADTQYF TGTGCCAGTAGTATGCGGGCGGGAAGGGCAGATACGCAGTATTTT
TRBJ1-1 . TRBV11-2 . CASSSGVRQSAFF TGTGCCAGCAGCTCAGGGGTGCGGCAGTCTGCTTTCTTT
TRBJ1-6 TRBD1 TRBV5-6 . CASSLYTGANSPLHF TGTGCCAGCAGCTTATACACAGGGGCGAATTCACCCCTCCACTTT
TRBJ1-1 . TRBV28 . CASSLFSGVRGTEAFF TGTGCCAGCAGTTTATTCTCTGGGGTACGGGGCACTGAAGCTTTCTTT
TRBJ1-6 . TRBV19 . CASSILSRDPPLHF TGTGCCAGTAGTATCCTGAGTAGAGATCCACCCCTCCACTTT
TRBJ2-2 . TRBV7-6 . CASSLVPGHNTGELFF TGTGCCAGCAGCTTAGTACCCGGACATAACACCGGGGAGCTGTTTTTT
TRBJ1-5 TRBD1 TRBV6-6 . CASSYGDRENQPQHF TGTGCCAGCAGTTATGGGGACAGGGAGAATCAGCCCCAGCATTTT
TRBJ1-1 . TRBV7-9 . CASTSGKNTEAFF TGTGCCAGCACCTCGGGGAAAAACACTGAAGCTTTCTTT
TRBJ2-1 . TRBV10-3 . CAISERTVQTEQFF TGTGCCATCAGTGAGAGGACAGTCCAGACGGAGCAGTTCTTC
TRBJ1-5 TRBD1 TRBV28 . CASRTMGTGHSNQPQHF TGTGCCAGCAGGACCATGGGGACAGGCCATAGCAATCAGCCCCAGCATTTT
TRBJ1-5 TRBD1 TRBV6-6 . CASSYRTGPSNQPQHF TGTGCCAGCAGTTACCGGACAGGGCCAAGCAATCAGCCCCAGCATTTT